This T cell receptor (beta chain) was identified during a study of T cell responses to AZD1222 COVID-19 vaccine. Looking at the study overall: Timing groups of about 4 and about 12 weeks for second doses were pooled. Overall study results and limits: A mostly white British donor set with more females was recruited, and clonal diversity was possibly underestimated. At baseline, seropositivity was found in only 6 or 7 AZD1222 recipients.

Of note for this clone: Its specificity is unknown.

TCRdb's table, derived via immunoSEQ multiplex PCR, lists solely in-frame clones and lacks some. Here the sample spans 150,000 or so clones, around 93% being singletons. The germline V gene has CDR1 ENHRY and CDR2 SYGVKD. Trimming left V 8 bases short and J 4 bases short, with 7 bases between. The CDR3 has 11 residues. This receptor was taken from an adult in good health. Specimen: peripheral blood, collected on day 0 of AZD1222 vaccination. The chain couples TRBV10-3 to TRBJ2-3; D uncertain. The CDR3 spells CAILQADTQYF. The CDR3, as DNA: TGTGCCATCCTTCAAGCAGATACGCAGTATTTT.